This TCR beta chain was retrieved from a study of blood T cells in healthy people across ages. Findings of the study overall: It was held that diversity estimates obtained from one million T cells represented underestimates.

Sample-barcoded 5' priming and a J-beta primer mix drove a second PCR of about 7 to 12 cycles. With 12 random nucleotides, a template-switch adaptor tagged each individual cDNA molecule. A minimum of 2.5 million CDR3-containing paired-end reads was obtained for each sample. TCRdb recomputed calls from the 5' RACE reads with MiXCR, one row per CDR3 protein. This sample yields fewer than 1,000,000 distinct CDR3 sequences, of which 46% are seen a single time; over 15% belongs to the top ten. Extraction yielded at least 5 micrograms of total RNA per sample. V shed 4 bases and J shed 4 bases, with 13 bases lying between them. The CDR3 spans 14 residues. This clonotype appeared many times. Its target is not known.

J is TRBJ2-5 and V is TRBV12-3 or TRBV12-4; maybe TRBD1 (5 bases). The sample was blood. The sequence came from a man older than 75 in good health. CDR3 region: CASSSKGAIETQYF. In DNA, the CDR3 is TGTGCCAGCAGTTCTAAAGGGGCGATAGAGACCCAGTACTTC.